This entry features one TCR beta chain sequence. This sample was included in a study of blood T cell repertoires in COVID-19. About the study: Donors in the United States, Italy and Spain gave samples during acute or convalescent COVID-19. Sources were T cells, B-cell-depleted T cells, or PBMCs; the material itself was cDNA or gDNA.

CDR3 length: 17 amino acids. Germline loops: CDR1 SGHTA, CDR2 FQGNSA. V shed 10 bases, J shed 4 bases, and the junction held 18 bases outside the gene matches. Original data processing: From reference gene primer amplification, estimates of nucleated cell counts were derived. Sequencing used immunoSEQ multiplex PCR; TCRdb keeps in-frame clones, though not all of them. The DNA gave D and trimming, while V, J and clone size come from that table. The sample gives about 290,000 clones, 89% of which show up once; roughly 0.92% is in the top ten. The specimen sequenced was peripheral blood. The V gene is TRBV7-2, the J gene TRBJ1-2, with TRBD1 matching 10 bases. This clonotype originated in a woman aged 40 to 49 who had recovered from COVID-19. The CDR3 sequence is CATRAGTGATVGYGYTF. The CDR3 region has the DNA TGTGCCACCCGCGCCGGGACAGGGGCCACCGTAGGCTATGGCTACACCTTC.